Listed here are 8 T cell receptor beta chains from one sample, sequenced in a study of T cell clonality in common variable immunodeficiency. Notes on the study in general: Reportedly, TCR beta sequences from common variable immunodeficiency showed fewer deletions and N-nucleotide insertions.

Libraries were prepared by immunoSEQ multiplex PCR; TCRdb keeps only in-frame clonotypes and omits some of them. The sample is made up of 15,000 to 25,000 clones, none counted only once. Antigen specificity for these receptors is unknown. The sample taken for sequencing was peripheral blood mononuclear cells. Receptors were obtained from a human donor with common variable immunodeficiency.

This clone showed up just a few times. The read terminates 3 residues ahead of where the CDR3 ends, so the germline J gene completes it. The chain employs TRBV7-3 and TRBJ2-2, with TRBD1 as a possible D gene (5 bases). CDR1 and CDR2 (germline): SGHTA, FQGTGA. CDR3 length: 16 amino acids. With 5 bases removed from V and 5 bases from J, the gap between germline ends came to 18 bases. The CDR3 region is CASSLRQTLQTGELFF. CDR3 bases read: TGTGCCAGCAGCCTGAGACAGACACTACAAACCGGGGAG.

This clone has only a few counts. One end of the junction fails to match germline, which may point to a read error. The read is 3 residues too short to cover the CDR3 end, so that end is filled in from the germline J gene. V usage is TRBV7-9 and J usage is TRBJ2-5; TRBD1 aligns across 9 bases. From germline, CDR1 is SEHNR and CDR2 FQNEAQ (reference sequence). CDR3 size: 13 residues. The CDR3 protein is CSRTGAYQETQYF. The CDR3 bases that were read are TGTTCCAGGACAGGGGCGTACCAAGAGACC.

Worth noting for this clone: The CDR3 goes on 3 residues after the read ends, and that part is filled in from the germline J gene. This chain connects TRBV6-2 or TRBV6-3 to TRBJ2-5; unclear D gene. CDR3 size: 15 residues. V lost 0 bases and J 5 bases, leaving 13 bases between the germline ends. Looked up from germline, CDR1 is MNHEY and CDR2 is SVGEGT. This CDR3 is CASSYSLNPLETQYF. CDR3 bases read: TGTGCCAGCAGTTACTCCCTAAACCCTCTGGAGACC.

With regard to this clone: The read ends 3 residues early relative to the CDR3; the germline J gene fills the gap. The chain recombines TRBV7-2 with TRBJ2-7, with 7 bases aligning to TRBD1. Germline values: CDR1 SGHTA, CDR2 FQGNSA. V lost 3 bases to trimming and J lost 4 bases; unmatched junction nucleotides: 6. CDR3 size: 14 residues. CDR3 in amino acids: CASSFGTASYEQYF. CDR3 bases read: TGTGCCAGCAGCTTCGGGACAGCTTCTTACGAG.

Regarding this clone: The CDR3 end falls 3 residues outside the read, so it is completed with the germline J gene. V usage is TRBV19 and J usage is TRBJ2-2; no clear D gene. CDR1 and CDR2 from the germline V gene are LNHDA and SQIVND (reference sequence). The germline V and J ends were trimmed by 5 bases and 2 bases, with 6 bases remaining between them. The CDR3 totals 13 residues. The DNA read from the CDR3 is TGTGCCAGTAGTCTTCTTAACACCGGGGAG. It specifies CASSLLNTGE. The complete CDR3 sequence is CASSLLNTGELFF.

This clone has more than one count but fewer than ten. The read gets to within 3 residues of the CDR3 end, and the germline J gene fills in the rest. The chain recombines TRBV19 with TRBJ2-6; D not certain. CDR3 size: 15 residues. With 5 bases removed from V and 1 base from J, the gap between germline ends came to 9 bases. Germline CDR1 is LNHDA and CDR2 is SQIVND (reference sequence). CDR3 DNA (partial): TGTGCCAGTAGTTTTTCCTCTTCTGGGGCCAACGTC. It yields the protein CASSFSSSGANV. The full-length CDR3 reads as CASSFSSSGANVLTF.

In its sample, this clone was seen a few times. The CDR3 end falls 3 residues outside the read, so it is completed with the germline J gene. The gene calls are TRBV13 and TRBJ2-7, with D tentatively TRBD1 (6 bases). The V gene's germline CDR1 is PRHDT and CDR2 FYEKMQ (reference sequence). The CDR3 is 13 residues long. V shed 0 bases and J shed 5 bases, with 8 bases lying between them. The CDR3: CASSLGTGDEQYF. CDR3 bases read: TGTGCCAGCAGCTTAGGGACAGGAGACGAG.

With regard to this clone: The DNA ends 3 residues before the CDR3 does, and the rest of the CDR3 is filled in from the germline J gene. The V gene is TRBV7-9, the J gene TRBJ2-1, with TRBD2 identical over 11 bases. With V trimmed by 5 bases and J by 9 bases, 9 bases remained unmatched. CDR1 and CDR2 from the germline V gene are SEHNR and FQNEAQ (reference sequence). The CDR3 runs 15 residues. The DNA read from the CDR3 is TGTGCCAGCAGCGTCGGGACTAGCGGAGGGGTTGAG. This gives the protein CASSVGTSGGVE. The whole CDR3 sequence is CASSVGTSGGVEQFF.